A single count supports the clone carrying this T cell receptor beta chain. What it binds is not known. A junction boundary mismatches the germline segment, possibly from a read error. The sample originates from a study of shared clonotypes between healthy human individuals. Study-wide findings and caveats: Sorted-subset samples were not fully sequenced, rarefaction indicated.

Germline CDR1 and CDR2: SGHRS and YFSETQ. This CDR3 is 15 amino acids long. Here immunoSEQ multiplex PCR was the method, and the copy in TCRdb shows in-frame clones only, minus some. The table lists 650,000 to 700,000 clones, less than 95% of them singletons. The chain couples TRBV5-1 to TRBJ2-7; 10 positions agree with TRBD1. The sequenced sample was memory CD8+ T cells from PBMCs. Specified subset: CD45RO+ cells pooled with CCR7-negative TemRA cells. This sequence originates from a man aged 18 to 30 in good health. Some clones in this sample may be carry-over from other donors' samples. The CDR3 region is CASSSYGTGAYEQYF. The DNA for the CDR3 is TGCGCTAGCAGCTCATACGGGACAGGGGCCTACGAGCAGTACTTC.